The 9 T cell receptor beta chains presented below share a single source sample, sequenced in a study of cytomegalovirus exposure and HLA in healthy donors. The PCR was carried out with 60 Vbeta primers and 13 Jbeta primers. The assay was immunoSEQ multiplex PCR, and TCRdb's table has in-frame clones only and misses some. This sample has about 83,000 clones, with roughly 79% found just once. Source material: PBMCs. The source of these receptors is a woman aged 25 to 39 in good health and CMV-seronegative.

The J gene is TRBJ1-5, the V gene TRBV9; D is possibly TRBD1 (5 bases). CDR3 length: 13 residues. V dropped 4 bases and J dropped 5 bases, with 10 bases sitting between them. The V gene's germline CDR1 is SGDLS and CDR2 YYNGEE. The CDR3 sequence is CASSQTGDQPQHF. The DNA of the CDR3 is TGTGCCAGCAGCCAGACGGGGGATCAGCCCCAGCATTTT.

This clone was observed a handful of times. The rearrangement joins TRBV15 to TRBJ1-5; 9 nucleotides line up with TRBD1. Looked up from germline, CDR1 is LNHNV and CDR2 is YYDKDF (reference sequence). The CDR3 extends over 15 amino acids. Trimming at V came to 7 bases and at J to 0 bases, leaving 4 bases not matched to a gene. The CDR3 coding sequence is TGTGCCACCACCCCGACAGGGGGTAGCAATCAGCCCCAGCATTTT. Its protein is CATTPTGGSNQPQHF.

The chain joins TRBV30 to TRBJ1-1, with D perhaps TRBD1 (6 bases). Trimming left V 4 bases short and J 1 base short, with 19 bases between. The CDR3 sequence is 16 residues long. Germline V gene data show CDR1 as GTSNPN and CDR2 as SVGIG (reference sequence). CDR3 DNA: TGTGCCTGGATGGCCAATGCGGGGGGCAGGAACACTGAAGCTTTCTTT. Protein product: CAWMANAGGRNTEAFF.

The gene calls are TRBV19 and TRBJ2-3; TRBD1 aligns across 8 bases. CDR1 and CDR2 from the germline V gene are LNHDA and SQIVND (reference sequence). The CDR3 has 12 amino acids. CDR3 sequence: CTPGGGTDTQYF. The CDR3 DNA reads TGTACGCCAGGGGGCGGGACAGATACGCAGTATTTT.

DNA of the CDR3: TGTGCCAGCAGTCCCGGGACTAGGGGTTACGAGCAGTACTTC. Amino acids: CASSPGTRGYEQYF. This chain joins TRBV28 and TRBJ2-7, with 8 positions matching TRBD2. Germline values: CDR1 MDHEN, CDR2 SYDVKM. The V gene end was trimmed by 5 bases and the J gene end by 4 bases; junction bases not matched to a gene: 7. The CDR3 is made up of 14 amino acids.

This rearrangement joins TRBV29-1 to TRBJ1-2; 7 bases are shared with TRBD1. This CDR3 comprises 13 residues. Germline values: CDR1 SQVTM, CDR2 ANQGSEA. V was pared by 3 bases and J by 8 bases, with 9 bases of the junction left unmatched. The CDR3 loop reads CSVEYRGMKGYTF. In DNA, the CDR3 is TGCAGCGTTGAGTACAGGGGTATGAAGGGCTACACCTTC.

The chain is built from TRBV18 and TRBJ2-7; D unclear. The CDR3 is 13 residues long. Trimming removed 4 bases from V and 2 bases from J, with 9 bases in between. Germline V gives CDR1 KGHSH, CDR2 LQKENI. CDR3: CASSHGSTYEQYF. The CDR3 region has the DNA TGTGCCAGCTCACACGGGTCAACCTACGAGCAGTACTTC.

The gene calls are TRBV11-2 and TRBJ2-1; 11 bases match TRBD2. In germline, CDR1 is SGHAT, CDR2 FQNNGV. This CDR3 has 17 residues. Losses at the gene ends were 2 bases for V and 8 bases for J; bases not matched to a gene: 11. Here the CDR3 DNA reads TGTGCCAGCAGCTTACCCGGACCGGGACTAGCGGCTTATGAGCAGTTCTTC. This codes for CASSLPGPGLAAYEQFF.

This sequence joins TRBV7-9 and TRBJ1-5; tentative D call: TRBD1 (5 bases). The CDR3 consists of 17 residues. Trimming stripped 5 bases from V and 4 bases from J, with 21 bases between. The germline gives CDR1 SEHNR, CDR2 FQNEAQ (reference sequence). The CDR3, as DNA: TGTGCCAGCAGCCGAGGTTTTCGGGACGGACTAAATCAGCCCCAGCATTTT. Translated: CASSRGFRDGLNQPQHF.